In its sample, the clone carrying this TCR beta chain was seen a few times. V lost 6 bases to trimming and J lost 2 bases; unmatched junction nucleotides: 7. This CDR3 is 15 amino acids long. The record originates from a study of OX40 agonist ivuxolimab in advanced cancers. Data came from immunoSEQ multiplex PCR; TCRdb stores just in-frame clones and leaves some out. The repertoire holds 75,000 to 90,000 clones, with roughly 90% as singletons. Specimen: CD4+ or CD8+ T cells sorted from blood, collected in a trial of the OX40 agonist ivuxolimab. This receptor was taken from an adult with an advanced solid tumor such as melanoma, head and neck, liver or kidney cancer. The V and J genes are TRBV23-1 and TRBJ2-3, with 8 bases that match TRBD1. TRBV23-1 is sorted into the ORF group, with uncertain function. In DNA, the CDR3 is TGCGCCAGCAGAAGACAGGGGAGATCCACAGATACGCAGTATTTT. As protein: CASRRQGRSTDTQYF.